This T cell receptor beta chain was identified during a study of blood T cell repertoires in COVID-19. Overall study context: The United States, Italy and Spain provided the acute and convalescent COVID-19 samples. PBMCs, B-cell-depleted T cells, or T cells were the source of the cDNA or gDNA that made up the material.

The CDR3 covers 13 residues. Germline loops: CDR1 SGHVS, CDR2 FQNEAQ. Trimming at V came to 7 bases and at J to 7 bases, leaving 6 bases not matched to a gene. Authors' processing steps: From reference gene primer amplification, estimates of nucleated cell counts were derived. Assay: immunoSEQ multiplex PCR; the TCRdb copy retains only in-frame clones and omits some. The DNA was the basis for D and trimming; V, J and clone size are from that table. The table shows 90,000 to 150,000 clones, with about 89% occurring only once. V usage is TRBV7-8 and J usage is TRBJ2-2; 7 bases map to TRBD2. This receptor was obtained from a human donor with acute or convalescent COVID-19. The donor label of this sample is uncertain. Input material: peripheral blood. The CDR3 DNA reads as TGTGCCAGCACCATAATAGCGGGCGGGGAGCTGTTTTTT. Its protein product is CASTIIAGGELFF.